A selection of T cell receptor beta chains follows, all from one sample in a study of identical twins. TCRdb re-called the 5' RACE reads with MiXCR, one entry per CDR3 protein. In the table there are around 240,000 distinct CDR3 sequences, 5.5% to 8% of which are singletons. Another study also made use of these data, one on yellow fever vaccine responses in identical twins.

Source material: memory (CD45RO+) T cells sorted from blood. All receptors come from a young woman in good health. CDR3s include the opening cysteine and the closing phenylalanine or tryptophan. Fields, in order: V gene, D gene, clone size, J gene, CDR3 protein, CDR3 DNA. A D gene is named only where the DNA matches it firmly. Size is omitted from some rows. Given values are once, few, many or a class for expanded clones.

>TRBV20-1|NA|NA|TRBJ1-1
CSAPTKGKAFF
TGCAGTGCTCCGACCAAGGGAAAAGCTTTCTTT
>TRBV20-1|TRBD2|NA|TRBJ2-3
CSAPRLAGGVGDTQYF
TGCAGTGCTCCCCGACTAGCGGGAGGTGTAGGAGATACGCAGTATTTT
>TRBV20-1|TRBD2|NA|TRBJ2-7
CSAGPSGSSHEQYF
TGCAGTGCTGGGCCTAGCGGGAGCTCCCACGAGCAGTACTTC
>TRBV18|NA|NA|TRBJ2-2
CASSLAQGVNTGELFF
TGTGCCAGCTCACTTGCCCAGGGCGTGAACACCGGGGAGCTGTTTTTT
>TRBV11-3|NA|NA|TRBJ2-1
CASSPLGGAVYNEQFF
TGTGCCAGCAGCCCCCTAGGGGGGGCTGTGTACAATGAGCAGTTCTTC
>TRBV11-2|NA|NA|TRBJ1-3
CASSSQDSGNTIYF
TGTGCCAGCAGCTCCCAGGACTCTGGAAACACCATATATTTT
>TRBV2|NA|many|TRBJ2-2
CASSDRGGTGELFF
TGTGCCAGCAGTGACAGGGGAGGAACCGGGGAGCTGTTTTTT
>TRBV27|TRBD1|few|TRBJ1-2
CASTKQGAYGYTF
TGTGCCAGCACGAAACAGGGGGCCTATGGCTACACCTTC
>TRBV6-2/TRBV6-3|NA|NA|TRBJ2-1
CASSYSGDISRSYNEQFF
TGTGCCAGCAGTTACTCTGGGGACATATCTCGCTCCTACAATGAGCAGTTCTTC
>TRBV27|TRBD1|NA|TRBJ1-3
CASSLTGQGQGNTIYF
TGTGCCAGCAGTTTAACGGGACAGGGGCAAGGAAACACCATATATTTT
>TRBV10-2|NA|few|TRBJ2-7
CASSAPSRGDYEQYF
TGCGCCAGCAGCGCCCCTTCGCGGGGCGACTACGAGCAGTACTTC
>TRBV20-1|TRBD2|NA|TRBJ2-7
CIQGTSGRGSYEQYF
TGCATCCAGGGGACTAGCGGGAGGGGCTCCTACGAGCAGTACTTC
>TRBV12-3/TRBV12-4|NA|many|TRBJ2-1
CASSLLSSSYNEQFF
TGTGCCAGCAGTTTGTTGTCCAGCTCCTACAATGAGCAGTTCTTC
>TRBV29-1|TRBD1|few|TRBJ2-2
CSIRPGTGGFGTGELFF
TGCAGCATTCGCCCCGGGACAGGGGGTTTTGGCACCGGGGAGCTGTTTTTT
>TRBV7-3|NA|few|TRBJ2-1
CASSPDSSEQFF
TGTGCCAGCAGTCCTGATAGCAGTGAGCAGTTCTTC
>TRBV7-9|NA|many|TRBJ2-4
CASSAKNIQYF
TGTGCCAGCAGCGCTAAAAACATTCAGTACTTC
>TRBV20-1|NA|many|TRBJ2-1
CSAYSVGEQFF
TGCAGTGCTTATTCCGTGGGTGAGCAGTTCTTC
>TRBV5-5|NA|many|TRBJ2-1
CASSMGLKAVNEQFF
TGTGCCAGCAGCATGGGCCTGAAGGCGGTCAATGAGCAGTTCTTC
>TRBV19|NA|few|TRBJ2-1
CASSKGSYNEQFF
TGTGCCAGTAGTAAGGGTTCCTACAATGAGCAGTTCTTC
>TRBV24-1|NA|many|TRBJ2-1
CATSDLQFGGTNEQFF
TGTGCCACCAGTGATTTGCAGTTTGGCGGGACCAATGAGCAGTTCTTC
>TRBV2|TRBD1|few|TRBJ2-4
CASSGQGAAKNIQYF
TGTGCCAGCAGTGGGCAGGGGGCTGCCAAAAACATTCAGTACTTC
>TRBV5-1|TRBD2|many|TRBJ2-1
CASSVPTSGLYNEQFF
TGCGCCAGCAGCGTACCGACTAGCGGGCTTTACAATGAGCAGTTCTTC
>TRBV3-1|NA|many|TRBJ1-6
CASSPGGSYNSPLHF
TGTGCCAGCAGCCCTGGGGGTTCCTATAATTCACCCCTCCACTTT
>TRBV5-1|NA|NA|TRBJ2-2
CASSSTTALGGELFF
TGCGCCAGCAGCTCTACGACAGCTCTGGGCGGGGAGCTGTTTTTT
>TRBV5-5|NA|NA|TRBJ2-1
CASSLGGQKYNEQFF
TGTGCCAGCAGCTTGGGAGGCCAGAAATACAATGAGCAGTTCTTC
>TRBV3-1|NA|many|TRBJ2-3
CASSLRVDTQYF
TGTGCCAGCAGCCTCCGGGTGGATACGCAGTATTTT
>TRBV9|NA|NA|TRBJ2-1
CASSVEEGLGNEQFF
TGTGCCAGCAGCGTAGAGGAGGGCCTTGGGAATGAGCAGTTCTTC
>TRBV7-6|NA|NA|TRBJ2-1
CASSFGGTPYNEQFF
TGTGCCAGCAGCTTTGGAGGGACACCCTACAATGAGCAGTTCTTC
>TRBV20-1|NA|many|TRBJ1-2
CSARAQEAPGYGYTF
TGCAGTGCTAGAGCCCAGGAGGCGCCGGGCTATGGCTACACCTTC
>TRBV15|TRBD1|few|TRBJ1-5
CATSREQGNQPQHF
TGTGCCACCAGCAGAGAACAGGGGAATCAGCCCCAGCATTTT
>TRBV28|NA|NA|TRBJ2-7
CASSSRGTNEQYF
TGTGCCAGCAGTTCGAGGGGGACGAACGAGCAGTACTTC
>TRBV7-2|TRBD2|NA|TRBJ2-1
CASSLGLAGHEQFF
TGTGCCAGCAGCTTAGGGCTAGCGGGTCATGAGCAGTTCTTC
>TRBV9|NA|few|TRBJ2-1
CASSDSGTVQFF
TGTGCCAGCAGCGACTCGGGGACTGTGCAGTTCTTC
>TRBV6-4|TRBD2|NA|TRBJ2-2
CASSAHLTSGRDTGELFF
TGTGCCAGCAGTGCCCACCTGACTAGCGGGAGAGACACCGGGGAGCTGTTTTTT
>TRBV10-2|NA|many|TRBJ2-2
CASSETFNTGELFF
TGCGCCAGCAGTGAGACATTCAACACCGGGGAGCTGTTTTTT
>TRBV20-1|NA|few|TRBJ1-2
CSAPTAGYGYTF
TGCAGTGCTCCGACAGCGGGCTATGGCTACACCTTC
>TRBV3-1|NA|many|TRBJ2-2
CASSLRSGELFF
TGTGCCAGCAGCCTAAGGTCCGGGGAGCTGTTTTTT
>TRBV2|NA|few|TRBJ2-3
CASKDDLRGTDTQYF
TGTGCCAGCAAGGACGACCTCAGGGGAACAGATACGCAGTATTTT
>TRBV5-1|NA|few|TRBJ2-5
CASSAWDGRYQETQYF
TGCGCCAGCAGCGCCTGGGACGGCCGGTACCAAGAGACCCAGTACTTC
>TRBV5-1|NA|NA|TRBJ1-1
CASSSGSKNTEAFF
TGCGCCAGCAGCTCGGGCTCCAAGAACACTGAAGCTTTCTTT
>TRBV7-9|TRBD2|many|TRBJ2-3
CASSPAAGGTTDTQYF
TGTGCCAGCAGCCCGGCCGCGGGGGGAACTACAGATACGCAGTATTTT
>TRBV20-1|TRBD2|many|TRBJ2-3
CSARDALAGGANGQYF
TGCAGTGCTAGAGATGCCCTAGCGGGGGGGGCTAATGGGCAGTATTTT
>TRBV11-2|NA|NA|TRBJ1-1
CASSLPGMATEAFF
TGTGCCAGCAGCTTACCAGGGATGGCCACTGAAGCTTTCTTT
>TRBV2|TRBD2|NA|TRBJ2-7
CASSESPSSGSPWCYEQYF
TGTGCCAGCAGTGAATCGCCGTCTAGCGGGAGTCCCTGGTGCTACGAGCAGTACTTC
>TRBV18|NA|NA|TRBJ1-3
CASSPPGQSSGNTIYF
TGTGCCAGCTCACCACCGGGGCAGTCCTCTGGAAACACCATATATTTT
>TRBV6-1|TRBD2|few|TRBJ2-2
CASSESPSGTVTGELFF
TGTGCCAGCAGTGAATCCCCTAGCGGAACCGTGACCGGGGAGCTGTTTTTT
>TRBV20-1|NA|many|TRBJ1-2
CSATGNYGYTF
TGCAGTGCGACGGGGAACTATGGCTACACCTTC
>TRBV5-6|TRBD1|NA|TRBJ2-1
CASSLHRGSNEQFF
TGTGCCAGCAGCTTACACAGGGGTTCCAATGAGCAGTTCTTC
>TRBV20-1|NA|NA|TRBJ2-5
CSAVQGRAGTETQYF
TGCAGTGCTGTACAGGGTCGGGCGGGGACCGAGACCCAGTACTTC
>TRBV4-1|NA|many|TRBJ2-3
CASSQDSEGFTSTDTQYF
TGCGCCAGCAGCCAAGATTCCGAGGGCTTTACTAGCACAGATACGCAGTATTTT
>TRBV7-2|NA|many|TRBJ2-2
CASSVLSGVLSGELFF
TGTGCCAGCAGCGTCCTTAGCGGTGTCTTGTCCGGGGAGCTGTTTTTT
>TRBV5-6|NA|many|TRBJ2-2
CASSLVGDTITGELFF
TGTGCCAGCAGCTTGGTCGGGGACACAATCACCGGGGAGCTGTTTTTT
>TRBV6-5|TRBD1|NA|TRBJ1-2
CASSYSAGGNYGYTF
TGTGCCAGCAGTTACTCGGCAGGGGGAAACTATGGCTACACCTTC
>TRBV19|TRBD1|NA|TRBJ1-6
CASWDRVDSPLHF
TGTGCCAGTTGGGACAGGGTGGATTCACCCCTCCACTTT
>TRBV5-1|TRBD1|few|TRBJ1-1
CASSQSGQGVMNTEAFF
TGCGCCAGCAGCCAAAGCGGACAGGGGGTGATGAACACTGAAGCTTTCTTT
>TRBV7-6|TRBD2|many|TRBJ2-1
CASSFETSGAYNEQFF
TGTGCCAGCAGCTTCGAGACTAGCGGGGCCTACAATGAGCAGTTCTTC